These 29 T cell receptor beta chains were all obtained from the same sample, sequenced in a study of cytomegalovirus exposure and HLA in healthy donors. Vbeta (60) and Jbeta (13) primers were used in the PCR. Libraries were prepared by immunoSEQ multiplex PCR; TCRdb keeps only in-frame clonotypes and omits some of them. The sample records 150,000 to 200,000 clones, 84% being singletons. The sequencing sample was made of PBMCs. Receptor source: a boy between 5 and 17 years old in good health and CMV-seronegative.

V gene TRBV15 combines with J gene TRBJ2-7; tentatively, D is TRBD1 (5 bases). The germline V and J ends were trimmed by 5 bases and 3 bases, with 14 bases remaining between them. Germline assignment: CDR1 LNHNV and CDR2 YYDKDF (reference sequence). The CDR3 is 14 residues long. The CDR3 region has the DNA TGTGCCACCAGCCACGAGGTAGGGGACTACGAGCAGTACTTC. This translates into CATSHEVGDYEQYF.

The chain recombines TRBV27 with TRBJ2-1; TRBD2 matches at 12 bases. Germline V gene sequence: CDR1 MNHEY, CDR2 SMNVEV (reference sequence). The CDR3 covers 15 residues. V shed 5 bases and J 8 bases; nucleotides not matched to a gene: 7. The CDR3 region has the DNA TGTGCCAGCAGTCTCACTAGCGGGAGGCGGGATGAGCAGTTCTTC. Translated: CASSLTSGRRDEQFF.

Comment on this clone: Other DNA sequences in the sample encode the same CDR3. The chain joins TRBV7-9 to TRBJ1-1; D call uncertain. CDR3 length equals 12 residues. V dropped 5 bases and J dropped 1 base, with 5 bases sitting between them. CDR1 SEHNR and CDR2 FQNEAQ come from the germline V gene (reference sequence). CDR3 protein: CASSIRNTEAFF. In DNA form, the CDR3 reads TGTGCCAGCAGCATTAGGAACACTGAAGCTTTCTTT. Full variable domain (outside the CDR3, taken from reference TRBV7-9 and TRBJ1-1): DTGVSQNPRHKITKRGQNVTFRCDPISEHNRLYWYRQTLGQGPEFLTYFQNEAQLEKSRLLSDRFSAERPKGSFSTLEIQRTEQGDSAMYLCASSIRNTEAFFGQGTRLTVV.

The CDR3 sequence is CASSLLRQNEQFF. CDR3 nucleotide sequence: TGTGCCAGCAGTTTATTGAGGCAGAATGAGCAGTTCTTC. V and J are TRBV27 and TRBJ2-1, with D uncertain. V was trimmed by 1 base and J by 7 bases, leaving 8 bases between them. This CDR3 is built from 13 residues. Germline-derived CDR1 and CDR2 are MNHEY and SMNVEV (reference sequence).

The rearrangement links TRBV2 to TRBJ2-3; 11 nucleotides match TRBD2. The CDR3 extends over 14 amino acids. Germline V gene sequence: CDR1 SNHLY, CDR2 FYNNEI. With V trimmed by 4 bases and J by 4 bases, 1 base remained unmatched. Written as DNA, the CDR3 is TGTGCCAGCAGTGGACTAGCGGGGTCAGATACGCAGTATTTT. It translates to CASSGLAGSDTQYF.

This chain links TRBV5-4 with TRBJ2-1; 9 bases fit TRBD1. V lost 9 bases and J lost 9; bases outside the gene matches: 13. This CDR3 spans 14 amino acids. CDR1 and CDR2 (germline): SGHNT, YYREEE (reference sequence). CDR3 residues: CAINRGTGTIEQFF. The CDR3 DNA reads TGTGCCATCAACCGAGGGACAGGGACCATTGAGCAGTTCTTC.

This chain joins TRBV4-2 and TRBJ2-7; TRBD2 matches at 13 bases. V lost 1 base, J lost 7 bases, and 10 bases stayed unmatched. This CDR3 region has 17 residues. CDR1 and CDR2 from the germline V gene are LGHNA and YNFKEQ. CDR3 DNA sequence: TGTGCCAGCAGCCAAGGGACTAGCGGGAGTCCCTCGGAGGAGCAGTACTTC. It yields the protein CASSQGTSGSPSEEQYF.

V usage is TRBV2 and J usage is TRBJ2-7; 10 bases fit TRBD2. Germline V gene sequence: CDR1 SNHLY, CDR2 FYNNEI. The junction had 6 bases not matched to a gene; V was cut back by 5 bases and J by 2 bases. This CDR3 region has 15 residues. Here the CDR3 DNA reads TGTGCCAGCAGTATCAGCGGGAGGGCCCCCTACGAGCAGTACTTC. It is translated as CASSISGRAPYEQYF.

The chain joins TRBV6-1 to TRBJ1-1; TRBD1 might be the D (6 bases). CDR1 MNHNS and CDR2 SASEGT come from the germline V gene. Deletions cut 2 bases from V and 14 bases from J, with 24 bases between. This CDR3 has 15 residues. CDR3 sequence: CASSESSTGHRRQFF. DNA of the CDR3: TGTGCCAGCAGTGAATCCTCAACGGGACACCGCCGACAATTCTTT.

The V and J genes are TRBV7-9 and TRBJ2-3; D remains unclear. This CDR3 has 14 residues. Germline values: CDR1 SEHNR, CDR2 FQNEAQ (reference sequence). V shed 2 bases and J shed 2 bases, with 8 bases lying between them. This CDR3 is CASSLRTLTDTQYF. The CDR3 DNA sequence: TGTGCCAGCAGCTTACGCACTCTCACAGATACGCAGTATTTT.

The V call is TRBV6-5, the J call TRBJ1-5; TRBD1 aligns across 7 bases. Germline V gene data show CDR1 as MNHEY and CDR2 as SVGAGI. CDR3 length equals 14 residues. V dropped 4 bases and J dropped 5; count of bases not matched to a gene: 5. The CDR3 spells CASSFQGGHQPQHF. The CDR3 bases are TGTGCCAGCAGTTTTCAGGGGGGCCATCAGCCCCAGCATTTT.

The chain employs TRBV29-1 and TRBJ1-1; 7 nucleotides agree with TRBD1. The CDR3 runs 15 residues. With 6 bases clipped from V and 1 base from J, the junction kept 11 bases outside the gene matches. The germline gives CDR1 SQVTM, CDR2 ANQGSEA. The CDR3 sequence is CSVKTGISGNTEAFF. The CDR3, as DNA: TGCAGCGTGAAGACAGGGATATCGGGGAACACTGAAGCTTTCTTT. The full variable domain, completed using reference TRBV29-1 and TRBJ1-1, is SAVISQKPSRDICQRGTSLTIQCQVDSQVTMMFWYRQQPGQSLTLIATANQGSEATYESGFVIDKFPISRPNLTFSTLTVSNMSPEDSSIYLCSVKTGISGNTEAFFGQGTRLTVV.

This clone occurred a few times. The genes are TRBV6-1 and TRBJ1-5, with TRBD1 identical over 7 bases. This CDR3 is built from 15 residues. The junction had 12 bases not matched to a gene; V was cut back by 6 bases and J by 7 bases. The germline V gene encodes CDR1 MNHNS and CDR2 SASEGT. The CDR3 DNA reads TGTGCCAGCAGGGCCAGACAGGGTTTTAGACAGCCCCAGCATTTT. Protein product: CASRARQGFRQPQHF.

This clone was seen just once. V usage is TRBV7-9 and J usage is TRBJ2-5; 9 bases agree with TRBD1. The CDR3 length is 16 residues. Germline loops: CDR1 SEHNR, CDR2 FQNEAQ (reference sequence). The V segment lost 6 bases and the J segment 5 bases; nucleotides outside the gene matches: 13. CDR3 bases: TGTGCCAGCAGTCTCGGGACAGGGAATCGAAGGGAGACCCAGTACTTC. Its protein product is CASSLGTGNRRETQYF.

The chain joins TRBV4-1 to TRBJ1-2; no clear D. The CDR3 has 15 amino acids. Germline V CDR1 and CDR2: MGHRA, YSYEKL. The V gene lost 3 bases and the J gene lost 8 bases, with 19 bases spanning the gap. The CDR3 region is CASSQTSMGLSGYTF. For the CDR3, the DNA is TGCGCCAGCAGCCAGACAAGCATGGGTCTGTCCGGCTACACCTTC.

The chain couples TRBV6-1 to TRBJ2-1; 9 bases align to TRBD1. This CDR3 has 14 residues. From germline, CDR1 is MNHNS and CDR2 SASEGT. With 6 bases clipped from V and 8 bases from J, the junction kept 8 bases outside the gene matches. The CDR3 DNA is TGTGCCAGCAGAACAGGGGGCGCTGTACATGAGCAGTTCTTC. Translating gives CASRTGGAVHEQFF.

This chain joins TRBV9 and TRBJ2-1, with 12 nucleotides matching TRBD2. The trim removed 0 bases at V and 10 bases at J, leaving 8 bases unmatched. The CDR3 covers 16 residues. Germline V gives CDR1 SGDLS, CDR2 YYNGEE. CDR3 protein: CASSVDLAGGRNEQFF. In DNA form, the CDR3 reads TGTGCCAGCAGCGTAGACCTAGCGGGAGGGCGGAACGAGCAGTTCTTC.

The V gene is TRBV6-1, the J gene TRBJ1-3; D might be TRBD1 (5 bases). CDR1 is MNHNS and CDR2 is SASEGT in the germline V gene. The V end was cut by 10 bases, the J end by 0 bases, with 13 bases between. The CDR3 covers 14 residues. The CDR3 here is CATQATYSGNTIYF. The DNA for the CDR3 is TGTGCCACACAGGCCACCTACTCTGGAAACACCATATATTTT.

The V and J genes are TRBV16 and TRBJ2-5, with D perhaps matching TRBD2 (6 bases). The V end was cut by 5 bases, the J end by 12 bases, with 16 bases between. Germline CDR1 KGHSY, CDR2 FQNENV. The CDR3 sequence is 12 residues long. The CDR3 region is CASSGGGVTEYF. As DNA, the CDR3 is TGTGCCAGCAGCGGCGGCGGGGTCACTGAGTACTTC.

The chain joins TRBV30 to TRBJ2-7, with D possibly TRBD2 on 6 matching bases. The CDR3 covers 14 residues. Per the germline V gene, CDR1 is GTSNPN and CDR2 is SVGIG (reference sequence). V lost 0 bases and J lost 1, with 10 bases in between. CDR3 DNA sequence: TGTGCCTGGAGTGTTGGCGGGAATTCCTACGAGCAGTACTTC. Protein sequence: CAWSVGGNSYEQYF.

The chain is built from TRBV27 and TRBJ2-7; 10 nucleotides match TRBD2. Unmatched junction bases numbered 12, after V lost 5 bases and J lost 2 bases. The CDR3 runs 17 residues. Per the germline V gene, CDR1 is MNHEY and CDR2 is SMNVEV (reference sequence). In DNA, the CDR3 is TGTGCCAGCAGTCCGGCCTTTGAGCGGGGGGGAACCTACGAGCAGTACTTC. Translated: CASSPAFERGGTYEQYF.

The CDR3 loop is CASRPRTSGRESGGNEQFF. The CDR3 coding sequence is TGTGCCAGCAGACCGAGGACTAGCGGGAGGGAGTCCGGGGGGAATGAGCAGTTCTTC. The chain employs TRBV27 and TRBJ2-1; TRBD2 matches at 15 bases. The V and J ends lost 6 bases and 7 bases, in that order; junction bases with no gene match: 16. The CDR3 runs 19 residues. In germline, CDR1 is MNHEY, CDR2 SMNVEV (reference sequence).

The V call is TRBV29-1, the J call TRBJ1-1; D is unclear. The CDR3 consists of 11 residues. The germline V and J ends were trimmed by 1 base and 7 bases, with 7 bases remaining between them. Germline CDR1 is SQVTM and CDR2 is ANQGSEA. In DNA, the CDR3 is TGCAGCGTTGAAGGTCAGATTGAAGCTTTCTTT. Translated, it gives CSVEGQIEAFF.

V is TRBV7-3 and J is TRBJ2-1; 13 bases match TRBD2. The CDR3 length is 14 residues. V gave up 6 bases and J gave up 6 bases; unmatched junction bases: 2. Germline CDR1 and CDR2: SGHTA and FQGTGA. DNA of the CDR3: TGTGCCAGCAGACTAGCGGGGGGGCCCAATGAGCAGTTCTTC. As protein: CASRLAGGPNEQFF.

This clone was detected only a few times. The chain combines TRBV2 with TRBJ1-2, with D unclear. The germline V gene has CDR1 SNHLY and CDR2 FYNNEI. V lost 7 bases and J 4 bases, leaving 16 bases between the germline ends. This CDR3 spans 14 amino acids. CDR3 nucleotide sequence: TGTGCCAGCACCAAGGAAGGAGCTTCCTATGGCTACACCTTC. Amino acid sequence: CASTKEGASYGYTF.

V is TRBV4-3 and J is TRBJ1-5; D not resolved. The CDR3 runs 13 residues. V lost 0 bases to trimming and J lost 5 bases, with 5 bases between them. Looked up from germline, CDR1 is LGHNA and CDR2 is YSLEER. The DNA of the CDR3 is TGCGCCAGCAGCCAAGACCATTATCAGCCCCAGCATTTT. Translation: CASSQDHYQPQHF.

The sample holds one count of this clone. The chain links TRBV5-1 to TRBJ2-7; D possibly corresponds to TRBD1 (6 bases). Germline CDR1 and CDR2: SGHRS and YFSETQ. The CDR3 loop spans 12 amino acids. V lost 2 bases and J 6 bases, leaving 9 bases between the germline ends. CDR3: CASSFTGSEQYF. The CDR3 DNA sequence: TGCGCCAGCAGCTTTACAGGGTCCGAGCAGTACTTC.

This chain uses TRBV13 with TRBJ1-1; 8 nucleotides match TRBD1. The CDR3 has 16 residues. Germline-derived CDR1 and CDR2 are PRHDT and FYEKMQ (reference sequence). V shed 4 bases and J 4 bases; nucleotides not matched to a gene: 11. The CDR3 bases are TGTGCCAGCAGCTCAACGGACAGGGTCCTTCCCACTGAAGCTTTCTTT. Translation gives CASSSTDRVLPTEAFF.

This clone was recorded a few times. The chain employs TRBV25-1 and TRBJ1-1; TRBD1 matches at 7 bases. V lost 4 bases, J lost 1 base, and 0 bases stayed unmatched. Germline V lookup: CDR1 MGHDK, CDR2 SYGVNS. The CDR3 length is 13 residues. The CDR3 sequence is CASSGQGNTEAFF. In nucleotides, the CDR3 is TGTGCCAGCAGTGGACAGGGGAACACTGAAGCTTTCTTT.